Listed below are T cell receptor beta chains from one sample, sequenced in a study of shared clonotypes between healthy human individuals. Clones were read by immunoSEQ multiplex PCR, and TCRdb kept only the in-frame ones, dropping some. Of approximately 720,000 clones in the sample, roughly 78% are singletons; the top ten hold 1.8%. Sequencing used memory CD4+ T cells sorted from blood. The receptors come from a woman aged 30 to 39 in good health. CDR3s include the opening cysteine and the closing phenylalanine or tryptophan. A D gene is named only where the DNA matches it firmly. Expanded clones get a size class; other rows say once, few or many, or leave the size out.

D gene: TRBD2
clone size: NA
J gene: TRBJ2-3
V gene: TRBV6-5
CDR3 DNA: TGTGCCAACCATAGCGGGAGCGTAGATACGCAGTATTTT
CDR3 protein: CANHSGSVDTQYF

D gene: TRBD1
clone size: NA
J gene: TRBJ1-4
V gene: TRBV11-2
CDR3 DNA: TGTGCCAGCAGCAACAAGGACAGGGGGGGCGAAAAACTGTTTTTT
CDR3 protein: CASSNKDRGGEKLFF

D gene: NA
clone size: NA
J gene: TRBJ1-2
V gene: TRBV28
CDR3 DNA: TGTGCCAGCAATTATAGGTCCAACTATGGCTACACCTTC
CDR3 protein: CASNYRSNYGYTF

D gene: NA
clone size: NA
J gene: TRBJ2-7
V gene: TRBV5-4
CDR3 DNA: TGTGCCAGCAGCGGGACTCAGACCTCCTACGAGCAGTACTTC
CDR3 protein: CASSGTQTSYEQYF

D gene: NA
clone size: NA
J gene: TRBJ2-6
V gene: TRBV28
CDR3 DNA: TGTGCCAGCAGCCTCGGGACGGTCTCTGGGGCCAACGTCCTGACTTTC
CDR3 protein: CASSLGTVSGANVLTF

D gene: TRBD2
clone size: NA
J gene: TRBJ2-7
V gene: TRBV27
CDR3 DNA: TGTGCCAGCAGTCGACTAGCGGGAGAATACGAGCAGTACTTC
CDR3 protein: CASSRLAGEYEQYF

D gene: NA
clone size: NA
J gene: TRBJ1-4
V gene: TRBV4-2
CDR3 DNA: TGTGCCAGCAGCCGTACTTTATTGGGGGGACGGGAAAAACTGTTTTTT
CDR3 protein: CASSRTLLGGREKLFF

D gene: NA
clone size: NA
J gene: TRBJ2-5
V gene: TRBV27
CDR3 DNA: TGTGCCAGCAGACACAAGCAAGAGACCCAGTACTTC
CDR3 protein: CASRHKQETQYF

D gene: NA
clone size: NA
J gene: TRBJ1-1
V gene: TRBV20-1
CDR3 DNA: TGCAGTGCCCTACACACTGAAGCTTTCTTT
CDR3 protein: CSALHTEAFF

D gene: NA
clone size: NA
J gene: TRBJ2-5
V gene: TRBV5-4
CDR3 DNA: TGTGCCAGCAGCTTGGCTAGCGCTACCCCCCAAGAGACCCAGTACTTC
CDR3 protein: CASSLASATPQETQYF

D gene: TRBD2
clone size: once
J gene: TRBJ2-1
V gene: TRBV15
CDR3 DNA: TGTGCCACCAGCAGAGGGGGACTAGCGGGAGGAGAGCAGTTCTTC
CDR3 protein: CATSRGGLAGGEQFF

D gene: NA
clone size: NA
J gene: TRBJ2-2
V gene: TRBV28
CDR3 DNA: TGTGCCAGCATTGGAGGCCTCGGCACCGGGGAGCTGTTTTTT
CDR3 protein: CASIGGLGTGELFF

D gene: NA
clone size: NA
J gene: TRBJ2-3
V gene: TRBV5-4
CDR3 DNA: TGTGCCAGCAGCCCGCTAGACTGGCCCGATACGCAGTATTTT
CDR3 protein: CASSPLDWPDTQYF

D gene: TRBD2
clone size: few
J gene: TRBJ2-5
V gene: TRBV7-2
CDR3 DNA: TGTGCCAGCAGTAGGGGACTAGCGGGTGCGAGAGAGACCCAGTACTTC
CDR3 protein: CASSRGLAGARETQYF

D gene: TRBD1
clone size: NA
J gene: TRBJ2-4
V gene: TRBV11-1
CDR3 DNA: TGTGCCAGCAGCCTCCATCCGGACAGGGTCAACATTCAGTACTTC
CDR3 protein: CASSLHPDRVNIQYF

D gene: TRBD1
clone size: NA
J gene: TRBJ1-1
V gene: TRBV5-1
CDR3 DNA: TGCGCCAGCAGCTCGGGACAGACTAACACTGAAGCTTTCTTT
CDR3 protein: CASSSGQTNTEAFF

D gene: TRBD2
clone size: NA
J gene: TRBJ2-5
V gene: TRBV29-1
CDR3 DNA: TGCAGCGTTGTGGGACTAGCGGATCAGGAGACCCAGTACTTC
CDR3 protein: CSVVGLADQETQYF

D gene: TRBD1
clone size: NA
J gene: TRBJ2-3
V gene: TRBV6-1
CDR3 DNA: TGTGCCTCCAATCCCGGGACAGGTAGCACAGATACGCAGTATTTT
CDR3 protein: CASNPGTGSTDTQYF

D gene: NA
clone size: NA
J gene: TRBJ1-4
V gene: TRBV6-1
CDR3 DNA: TGTGCCAGCAGGACTCAACAAGGATCAAATGAAAAACTGTTTTTT
CDR3 protein: CASRTQQGSNEKLFF

D gene: NA
clone size: many
J gene: TRBJ1-5
V gene: TRBV7-8
CDR3 DNA: TGTGCCAGCAGCTTAGAGGGTCAGCCCCAGCATTTT
CDR3 protein: CASSLEGQPQHF

D gene: TRBD2
clone size: NA
J gene: TRBJ2-1
V gene: TRBV13
CDR3 DNA: TGTGCCAGCAGCTTCAGGACTAGTGACTACAATGAGCAGTTCTTC
CDR3 protein: CASSFRTSDYNEQFF

D gene: TRBD1
clone size: once
J gene: TRBJ1-2
V gene: TRBV19
CDR3 DNA: TGTGCCAGTAGTCGCAGGGGGAATTTGGGCGGCTACACCTTC
CDR3 protein: CASSRRGNLGGYTF